The TCR beta chain described here comes from a study of T cell responses to AZD1222 COVID-19 vaccine. The table came from immunoSEQ multiplex PCR; TCRdb's copy has only in-frame clones and leaves some out. This table holds roughly 80,000 clones, over 80% found once. General study points: Clonal diversity was possibly underestimated; the donors were predominantly white British and more often female. Epitopes outside B.1.351 and B.1.1.7 mutated regions reportedly drew nearly half of spike TCRs. Repertoires were collected only later (after the peak T cell response had occurred).

This clone occurred once. The antigen is unknown. The sample consisted of peripheral blood, taken on day 0 of MenACWY control vaccination. The source is an adult in good health.

CDR3 coding DNA: TGTGCCAGTGGGGACCAATTTAATGAGCAGTTCTTC. This translates into CASGDQFNEQFF. The chain joins TRBV19 to TRBJ2-1; either TRBD1 or TRBD2 may fit D (5 bases each). This CDR3 spans 12 amino acids. Germline CDR1 is LNHDA and CDR2 is SQIVND (reference sequence). The germline V and J ends were trimmed by 8 bases and 7 bases, with 12 bases remaining between them.